This entry lists 31 T cell receptor beta chains sequenced from one sample in a study of blood T cell repertoires in COVID-19. TCRdb's table, derived via immunoSEQ multiplex PCR, lists solely in-frame clones and lacks some. Of roughly 240,000 clones listed, 65% to 90% are singletons. The source material was PBMCs or T cells enriched from blood (not recorded which). Every receptor here comes from a woman aged 45-59 years with acute COVID-19.

This clone has a single count. The chain employs TRBV7-2 and TRBJ1-1, with D possibly being TRBD1 (6 bases). The V end lost 11 bases, the J end lost 1 base, and 14 bases lay between the germline ends. This CDR3 has 13 amino acids. Germline CDR1 reads SGHTA; CDR2 reads FQGNSA. CDR3 sequence: CAGEGQANTEAFF. In nucleotides, the CDR3 is TGTGCCGGGGAGGGACAAGCGAACACTGAAGCTTTCTTT.

In its sample, this clone was seen once. The chain joins TRBV6-5 to TRBJ1-1, with D perhaps matching TRBD1 (5 bases). The germline V gene has CDR1 MNHEY and CDR2 SVGAGI. V lost 0 bases to trimming and J lost 4 bases, with 12 bases between them. CDR3 length equals 15 residues. CDR3 in DNA: TGTGCCAGCAGTTACTCTCAAAATGGGGCCACTGAAGCTTTCTTT. This translates into CASSYSQNGATEAFF.

As regards this clone: Germline is not matched at one junction end, which may reflect a read error. The chain employs TRBV7-7 and TRBJ2-2; D gene ambiguous. Germline CDR1 SSHAT, CDR2 FNYEAQ (reference sequence). This CDR3 spans 14 amino acids. CDR3 bases: TGTGCTAGCAGCTTAGAACAGAGTTTGGGGGAGCTGTTTTTT. Translated: CASSLEQSLGELFF.

The rearrangement uses TRBV9 and TRBJ2-1; TRBD2 might be the D (7 bases). Trimming left V 3 bases short and J 8 bases short, with 15 bases between. The germline gives CDR1 SGDLS, CDR2 YYNGEE. The CDR3 sequence is 14 residues long. The CDR3 DNA sequence: TGTGCCAGCAGCGCTTGGGGGGGCCAAGATGAGCAGTTCTTC. Protein product: CASSAWGGQDEQFF.

This clone was observed a few times. The CDR3 sequence is CASSTDANYGYTF. The CDR3 DNA is TGTGCCAGCTCGACAGATGCTAACTATGGCTACACCTTC. The J gene is TRBJ1-2, the V gene TRBV27; perhaps TRBD1 as D (5 bases). This CDR3 region has 13 residues. Trimming took off 8 bases at V and 0 bases at J, with 10 bases between the two ends. Germline loops: CDR1 MNHEY, CDR2 SMNVEV (reference sequence).

The J gene is TRBJ2-7, the V gene TRBV12-3 or TRBV12-4; maybe TRBD2 (5 bases). There are 13 residues in the CDR3. Trimming cost V 2 bases and J 0 bases, with 5 bases left between them. CDR3 bases: TGTGCCAGCAGTTTACGGGACTCCTACGAGCAGTACTTC. Protein product: CASSLRDSYEQYF.

The chain has TRBV7-9 and TRBJ1-4, with 9 bases that match TRBD1. The CDR3 extends over 16 amino acids. Germline V CDR1 and CDR2: SEHNR, FQNEAQ (reference sequence). The V gene end was trimmed by 1 base and the J gene end by 4 bases; junction bases not matched to a gene: 4. Written as DNA, the CDR3 is TGTGCCAGCAGCTTAGGAAGGACAGGGGATAATGAAAAACTGTTTTTT. It codes for CASSLGRTGDNEKLFF.

This chain connects TRBV7-8 to TRBJ1-1; 11 positions agree with TRBD1. The germline CDR1 and CDR2 sequences are SGHVS and FQNEAQ. This CDR3 spans 17 amino acids. The J segment lost 4 bases and the V segment lost 4 bases, leaving 11 bases of the junction unmatched. The CDR3 DNA is TGTGCCAGCAGCTCCACCTGGACCGGGACAGGGGGCACTGAAGCTTTCTTT. Amino acid sequence: CASSSTWTGTGGTEAFF. The complete variable domain, with remaining parts taken from reference TRBV7-8 and TRBJ1-1, reads GAGVSQSPRYKVAKRGQDVALRCDPISGHVSLFWYQQALGQGPEFLTYFQNEAQLDKSGLPSDRFFAERPEGSVSTLKIQRTQQEDSAVYLCASSSTWTGTGGTEAFFGQGTRLTVV.

CDR3 region: CASSPRTFRSTEAFF. CDR3 nucleotides: TGTGCCAGCAGTCCTAGGACTTTTAGGAGCACTGAAGCTTTCTTT. J is TRBJ1-1 and V is TRBV27; D remains unclear. Trimming removed 5 bases from V and 4 bases from J, with 17 bases in between. The CDR3 runs 15 residues. Germline CDR1 is MNHEY and CDR2 is SMNVEV (reference sequence).

This rearrangement joins TRBV7-2 to TRBJ2-4; 16 bases fit TRBD2. CDR1 and CDR2 (germline): SGHTA, FQGNSA. Germline trimming cut 4 bases from V and 16 bases from J; bases unmatched to any gene: 10. The CDR3 contains 15 residues. The CDR3 region is CASSSSGTSGGAQYF. Here the CDR3 DNA reads TGTGCCAGCAGCTCATCCGGGACTAGCGGGGGGGCGCAATACTTC.

The V gene is TRBV18, the J gene TRBJ1-2; TRBD1 might be the D (5 bases). Germline V lookup: CDR1 KGHSH, CDR2 LQKENI. The V end was cut by 2 bases, the J end by 3 bases, with 13 bases between. The CDR3 contains 15 residues. CDR3 sequence reads: CASSPIKETDYGYTF. CDR3 sequence (DNA): TGTGCCAGCTCACCAATAAAGGAGACAGACTATGGCTACACCTTC.

This clone was found once. This specimen includes other DNA sequences encoding the same CDR3. This chain joins TRBV6-5 and TRBJ1-1; D unresolved. CDR3 length: 13 residues. Germline V gene data show CDR1 as MNHEY and CDR2 as SVGAGI. V lost 3 bases, J lost 5 bases, and 10 bases lay in between. DNA of the CDR3: TGTGCCAGCAGTTATGTCGGGGAAACTGAAGCTTTCTTT. Encoded protein: CASSYVGETEAFF.

The chain combines TRBV6-1 with TRBJ1-3; D might be TRBD1 (5 bases). V shed 4 bases and J shed 4 bases, with 17 bases lying between them. The CDR3 runs to 16 residues. Germline-derived CDR1 and CDR2 are MNHNS and SASEGT. CDR3 loop: CASSAQGISGGNTIYF. The CDR3 DNA is TGTGCCAGCAGTGCTCAGGGTATTAGCGGGGGAAACACCATATATTTT.

The chain is built from TRBV3-1 (or the pseudogene TRBV3-2) and TRBJ2-7, with no clear D. The CDR3 contains 15 residues. Between the trimmed V and J ends, which lost 1 base and 2 bases, there was a span of 12 bases. CDR1 LGHDT and CDR2 YNNKEL come from the germline V gene (reference sequence). For the CDR3, the DNA is TGTGCCAGCAGCCAAGTTCGGCCGACAACCTACGAGCAGTACTTC. Its protein is CASSQVRPTTYEQYF.

The chain carries TRBV7-9 and TRBJ1-2; 10 positions match TRBD1. Per germline, CDR1 SEHNR and CDR2 FQNEAQ (reference sequence). The CDR3 sequence is 17 residues long. Losses at the gene ends were 2 bases for V and 4 bases for J; bases not matched to a gene: 10. The chain's CDR3 is CASSLLGDRGSGYGYTF. The CDR3 DNA is TGTGCCAGCAGCTTATTGGGGGACAGGGGAAGTGGCTATGGCTACACCTTC.

This clone was seen a handful of times. CDR3: CASSEPTGLNSPLHF. Here the CDR3 DNA reads TGTGCCAGCAGTGAACCGACAGGCCTGAATTCACCCCTCCACTTT. V is TRBV6-1 and J is TRBJ1-6; tentative D call: TRBD1 (6 bases). This CDR3 is 15 amino acids long. V was trimmed by 2 bases and J by 7 bases, leaving 12 bases between them. Germline loops: CDR1 MNHNS, CDR2 SASEGT.

This clone was detected only once. This chain uses TRBV7-8 with TRBJ1-2; 7 bases map to TRBD1. Looked up from germline, CDR1 is SGHVS and CDR2 is FQNEAQ. V gave up 2 bases and J gave up 3 bases; unmatched junction bases: 0. CDR3 size: 13 residues. The CDR3, as DNA: TGTGCCAGCAGCTTAACAGGGGACTATGGCTACACCTTC. Translated: CASSLTGDYGYTF.

The J gene is TRBJ1-5, the V gene TRBV10-1, with D perhaps TRBD1 (6 bases). Germline lookup yields CDR1 WNHNN and CDR2 SYGVQD (reference sequence). The ends were cut back, 7 bases at V and 3 bases at J, with 19 bases in the middle. This CDR3 spans 16 amino acids. Here the CDR3 reads CASKNWPGASNQPQHF. CDR3 sequence (DNA): TGCGCCAGCAAGAACTGGCCAGGGGCTTCCAATCAGCCCCAGCATTTT.

The chain employs TRBV4-3 and TRBJ2-2; 7 nucleotides align to TRBD2. V was clipped by 0 bases and J by 4 bases; unmatched bases: 8. CDR3 length: 17 residues. Looked up from germline, CDR1 is LGHNA and CDR2 is YSLEER. The CDR3 DNA reads as TGCGCCAGCAGCCAAGAAAAGGGACTACCATTCACCGGGGAGCTGTTTTTT. It translates to CASSQEKGLPFTGELFF.

The chain links TRBV11-3 to TRBJ2-1; 8 bases are shared with TRBD1. V lost 4 bases to trimming and J lost 4 bases; unmatched junction nucleotides: 3. This CDR3 spans 14 amino acids. Germline V gene data show CDR1 as SGHNT and CDR2 as YENEEA. For the CDR3, the DNA is TGTGCCAGCAGCTCCCGGACAGGGTACAATGAGCAGTTCTTC. Residues: CASSSRTGYNEQFF.

The V and J genes are TRBV14 and TRBJ2-7; 8 nucleotides agree with TRBD1. The V gene end was trimmed by 0 bases and the J gene end by 6 bases; junction bases not matched to a gene: 7. Germline-derived CDR1 and CDR2 are SGHDN and FVKESK. There are 15 residues in the CDR3. The CDR3 protein is CASSQDKDRAGEQYF. In nucleotides, the CDR3 is TGTGCCAGCAGCCAAGATAAGGACAGGGCGGGCGAGCAGTACTTC.

The sample holds a few counts of this clone. This chain joins TRBV19 and TRBJ1-5; D gene ambiguous. The length of the CDR3 is 13 residues. V lost 4 bases and J lost 5, with 9 bases in between. Germline-derived CDR1 and CDR2 are LNHDA and SQIVND (reference sequence). CDR3 DNA sequence: TGTGCCAGTAGTAAATCCCTACATCAGCCCCAGCATTTT. Its translation: CASSKSLHQPQHF.

The chain carries TRBV7-9 and TRBJ1-5; 10 nucleotides match TRBD1. Unmatched junction bases numbered 10, after V lost 5 bases and J lost 6 bases. CDR1 is SEHNR, CDR2 FQNEAQ, per germline (reference sequence). The CDR3 totals 16 residues. The CDR3 nucleotides are TGTGCCAGCAGCCAGTCCCGGACAGGGGGTACTCAGCCCCAGCATTTT. This encodes CASSQSRTGGTQPQHF.

Points on this clone: One junction end does not reproduce the germline sequence, and a read error may be involved. The chain recombines TRBV7-2 with TRBJ1-2, with 7 bases lining up with TRBD1. The CDR3 contains 12 residues. Looked up from germline, CDR1 is SGHTA and CDR2 is FQGNSA. CDR3 amino acids: CASSAIPDRMYF. DNA of the CDR3: TGTGCCAGCAGCGCGATTCCGGACAGGATGTACTTC.

The V gene is TRBV30, the J gene TRBJ1-2, with D possibly being TRBD1 (5 bases). The length of the CDR3 is 17 residues. The V end lost 1 base, the J end lost 0 bases, and 18 bases lay between the germline ends. Germline CDR1 is GTSNPN and CDR2 is SVGIG (reference sequence). CDR3: CAWSGLMTAPTNYGYTF. The CDR3 DNA reads as TGTGCCTGGAGTGGGTTAATGACAGCACCCACTAACTATGGCTACACCTTC.

V usage is TRBV20-1 and J usage is TRBJ2-1; possibly TRBD1 or TRBD2 for D (5 bases each). Germline CDR1 DFQATT, CDR2 SNEGSKA (reference sequence). This CDR3 is built from 16 residues. Trimming removed 3 bases from V and 9 bases from J, with 24 bases in between. CDR3 in DNA: TGCAGTGCTAGTGGGGGTCGGGGAATACGGTTATTTGAGCAGTTCTTC. It is translated as CSASGGRGIRLFEQFF.

The chain employs TRBV10-3 and TRBJ2-3; 7 nucleotides match TRBD2. V gave up 6 bases and J gave up 4 bases; unmatched junction bases: 13. CDR3 size: 16 residues. CDR1 ENHRY and CDR2 SYGVKD come from the germline V gene. CDR3 sequence reads: CAISPREGWMADTQYF. The CDR3 coding sequence is TGTGCCATCAGCCCGAGGGAGGGCTGGATGGCAGATACGCAGTATTTT.

The chain employs TRBV5-1 and TRBJ2-6, with TRBD2 as a possible D gene (5 bases). This CDR3 region has 14 residues. Per the germline V gene, CDR1 is SGHRS and CDR2 is YFSETQ. Trimming cost V 5 bases and J 3 bases, with 9 bases left between them. DNA for the CDR3: TGCGCCAGCAGGCGAGGGTTTGGGGCCAACGTCCTGACTTTC. Its translation: CASRRGFGANVLTF.

The rearrangement joins TRBV2 to TRBJ1-1; the match to TRBD1 covers 8 bases. The length of the CDR3 is 14 residues. Trimming cost V 6 bases and J 4 bases; bases outside gene matches: 7. Germline CDR1 is SNHLY and CDR2 is FYNNEI. CDR3: CASRFRDRRTEAFF. The CDR3 DNA follows: TGTGCCAGCAGATTTAGGGACAGGCGCACTGAAGCTTTCTTT.

The chain uses TRBV10-3 and TRBJ1-1, with 7 bases that match TRBD1. Unmatched junction bases numbered 15, after V lost 7 bases and J lost 4 bases. CDR1 is ENHRY and CDR2 is SYGVKD in the germline V gene. The CDR3 sequence is 16 residues long. The CDR3 region is CAITETGWQGSTEAFF. The CDR3, as DNA: TGTGCCATCACCGAGACAGGGTGGCAGGGGAGCACTGAAGCTTTCTTT.

This clone was picked up one time. This chain links TRBV5-1 with TRBJ2-3, with TRBD1 identical over 7 bases. The CDR3 runs 15 residues. The V and J ends lost 5 bases and 3 bases, in that order; junction bases with no gene match: 9. Germline-derived CDR1 and CDR2 are SGHRS and YFSETQ. DNA of the CDR3: TGCGCCAGCAGGATAGACAGGGTCAGGACAGATACGCAGTATTTT. It specifies CASRIDRVRTDTQYF. Looking up the rest from reference TRBV5-1 and TRBJ2-3 gives the full variable domain: KAGVTQTPRYLIKTRGQQVTLSCSPISGHRSVSWYQQTPGQGLQFLFEYFSETQRNKGNFPGRFSGRQFSNSRSEMNVSTLELGDSALYLCASRIDRVRTDTQYFGPGTRLTVL.